This T cell receptor beta chain was captured by sequencing in a study of type 1 and type 2 diabetes patients. This clonotype was observed a handful of times. Trimming took off 3 bases at V and 5 bases at J, with 10 bases between the two ends. The CDR3 has 13 residues. CDR1 and CDR2 from the germline V gene are LNHDA and SQIVND (reference sequence). PCR was run on genomic DNA. Amplification of the beta chain CDR3 used 30 forward and 13 reverse multiplex primers. TCRdb reprocessed the multiplex PCR reads with MiXCR, giving one entry per CDR3 protein. This sample has 250,000 or so distinct CDR3 sequences, with roughly 50% found just once.

The receptor was isolated from a man aged 18-30 years with type 2 diabetes. Material for sequencing was peripheral blood mononuclear cells (PBMCs). The chain has TRBV19 and TRBJ1-2, with unresolved D. This CDR3 reads CASSMGSGYGYTF. CDR3 in DNA: TGTGCCAGTAGTATGGGGTCTGGTTATGGCTACACCTTC.